The 23 T cell receptor beta chains below come from one sample, sequenced in a study of CD8 T cells in Susac syndrome. Random hexamers were used to reverse transcribe the RNA input (roughly 0.5 to 1 ug). One entry per CDR3 protein, called by TCRdb with MiXCR from the immunoSEQ multiplex PCR reads. The data show 150,000 to 200,000 distinct CDR3 sequences, roughly 95% seen once. Input material: CD4+ T cells from PBMCs. Every receptor here comes from a human donor with Susac syndrome.

J is TRBJ2-2 and V is TRBV5-4; the D gene is possibly TRBD2 (5 bases). There are 15 residues in the CDR3. V was trimmed by 4 bases and J by 8 bases, leaving 18 bases between them. Germline CDR1 is SGHNT and CDR2 is YYREEE (reference sequence). The CDR3 region is CASSAGGRGSGELFF. As DNA, the CDR3 is TGTGCCAGCAGCGCCGGCGGGCGAGGGTCGGGGGAGCTGTTTTTT.

The chain is built from TRBV16 and TRBJ1-5; 9 nucleotides agree with TRBD1. The CDR3 consists of 16 residues. CDR1 is KGHSY and CDR2 is FQNENV in the germline V gene. V was clipped by 2 bases and J by 5 bases; unmatched bases: 7. The CDR3 region is CASSQELDRGDQPQHF. The CDR3 DNA follows: TGTGCCAGCAGCCAAGAGTTAGACAGGGGGGATCAGCCCCAGCATTTT.

This chain connects TRBV7-9 to TRBJ2-7; tentatively, D is TRBD1 or TRBD2 (5 bases each). CDR1 and CDR2 (germline): SEHNR, FQNEAQ (reference sequence). The CDR3 consists of 15 residues. Trimming cost V 3 bases and J 1 base, with 13 bases left between them. CDR3 nucleotides: TGTGCCAGCAGCTTTCCTAGAGGGACGTCCTACGAGCAGTACTTC. Translating it yields CASSFPRGTSYEQYF.

This sequence joins TRBV4-2 and TRBJ2-3, with D perhaps matching TRBD1 (5 bases). The CDR3 consists of 14 residues. Deletions cut 5 bases from V and 2 bases from J, with 11 bases between. From germline, CDR1 is LGHNA and CDR2 YNFKEQ. The CDR3 DNA reads as TGTGCCAGCAGCTCCCGGACAATCACAGATACGCAGTATTTT. Protein sequence: CASSSRTITDTQYF.

The chain carries TRBV18 and TRBJ1-1; a possible D gene is TRBD1 (6 bases). Trimming shortened V by 6 bases and J by 10 bases, and 12 bases separated the two germline ends. CDR1 and CDR2 from the germline V gene are KGHSH and LQKENI. This CDR3 comprises 11 residues. CDR3 loop: CASSTLTGAFF. CDR3 DNA: TGTGCCAGCTCCACCCTGACAGGAGCTTTCTTT.

The chain carries TRBV20-1 and TRBJ2-5; either TRBD1 or TRBD2 may fit D (5 bases each). The CDR3 has 13 amino acids. Trimming took 3 bases from V and 5 from J, leaving 13 bases between them. Germline V gives CDR1 DFQATT, CDR2 SNEGSKA (reference sequence). The CDR3: CSASGAPWETQYF. Here the CDR3 DNA reads TGCAGTGCTAGCGGGGCCCCGTGGGAGACCCAGTACTTC.

This chain uses TRBV7-2 with TRBJ2-5; D call uncertain. CDR3 length: 16 amino acids. CDR1 is SGHTA, CDR2 FQGNSA, per germline. Between the trimmed V and J ends, which lost 7 bases and 4 bases, there was a span of 22 bases. The CDR3 loop is CASTHVDHPLGETQYF. The CDR3 nucleotides read TGTGCCAGCACCCATGTCGACCACCCCCTGGGAGAGACCCAGTACTTC.

The CDR3: CAWGIGTSGGLNEQFF. CDR3 sequence (DNA): TGTGCCTGGGGTATCGGGACTAGCGGGGGTCTCAATGAGCAGTTCTTC. V is TRBV30 and J is TRBJ2-1; TRBD2 matches 14 bases. Germline V gene lookup returns CDR1 GTSNPN and CDR2 SVGIG (reference sequence). The CDR3 length is 16 residues. J lost 6 bases, V lost 5 bases, and 9 bases had no gene match.

The rearrangement joins TRBV20-1 to TRBJ1-2, with D uncertain. There are 13 residues in the CDR3. The ends were cut back, 3 bases at V and 10 bases at J, with 18 bases in the middle. Germline CDR1 and CDR2: DFQATT and SNEGSKA (reference sequence). CDR3: CSASRAGRRDYTF. The CDR3 nucleotides are TGCAGTGCTAGTCGGGCCGGACGCCGGGACTACACCTTC.

V and J are TRBV19 and TRBJ2-1; 8 positions agree with TRBD2. V shed 5 bases and J 5 bases; nucleotides not matched to a gene: 11. The CDR3 has 16 residues. Germline lookup yields CDR1 LNHDA and CDR2 SQIVND (reference sequence). This CDR3 reads CASSQYLTSGNNEQFF. The CDR3 nucleotides read TGTGCCAGTAGTCAATATCTTACTAGCGGAAACAATGAGCAGTTCTTC.

J is TRBJ1-5 and V is TRBV7-3; TRBD1 matches 9 bases. Germline CDR1 reads SGHTA; CDR2 reads FQGTGA. The CDR3 runs 14 residues. With 6 bases clipped from V and 7 bases from J, the junction kept 7 bases outside the gene matches. CDR3 coding DNA: TGTGCCAGCAGAGGGGACAGGGAAGGCCAGCCCCAGCATTTT. Protein sequence: CASRGDREGQPQHF.

The rearrangement uses TRBV29-1 and TRBJ1-5; 9 bases agree with TRBD1. The CDR3 is 13 amino acids. V lost 6 bases to trimming and J lost 5 bases; unmatched junction nucleotides: 5. Germline CDR1 and CDR2: SQVTM and ANQGSEA. The CDR3 region is CSVGGQGDQPQHF. The CDR3 nucleotides read TGCAGCGTGGGGGGACAGGGTGATCAGCCCCAGCATTTT.

V and J are TRBV30 and TRBJ2-2; D is unclear. Trimming pared 3 bases from V and 6 bases from J, leaving 8 bases between. The CDR3 is 12 residues long. Per germline, CDR1 GTSNPN and CDR2 SVGIG (reference sequence). In DNA, the CDR3 is TGTGCCTGGAGCCCCGTTCCCGGGGAGCTGTTTTTT. Translated: CAWSPVPGELFF.

V is TRBV12-3 or TRBV12-4 and J is TRBJ2-2; the D gene could be TRBD1 or TRBD2 (6 bases each). The CDR3 has 14 residues. Trimming removed 3 bases at V and 7 bases at J, with 12 bases between. The CDR3 region has the DNA TGTGCCAGCAGTTTTCTCGGGGGCCTCGGGGAGCTGTTTTTT. This sequence encodes CASSFLGGLGELFF.

The chain links TRBV4-3 to TRBJ2-3; D remains ambiguous. V shed 4 bases and J shed 2 bases, with 10 bases lying between them. CDR1 LGHNA and CDR2 YSLEER come from the germline V gene. CDR3 length: 14 residues. For the CDR3, the DNA is TGCGCCAGCAGCCCGGCGGTCGTCACAGATACGCAGTATTTT. It yields the protein CASSPAVVTDTQYF.

This clonotype was detected only once. The J gene is TRBJ2-3, the V gene TRBV11-2, with D possibly TRBD1 on 5 matching bases. CDR1 and CDR2 from the germline V gene are SGHAT and FQNNGV. This CDR3 is built from 13 residues. Trimming took off 5 bases at V and 9 bases at J, with 15 bases between the two ends. The CDR3 region is CASSPQGFWTQYF. The DNA of the CDR3 is TGTGCCAGCAGCCCTCAGGGTTTTTGGACGCAGTATTTT.

This sequence joins TRBV9 and TRBJ1-2; D is ambiguous. The V end was cut by 3 bases, the J end by 4 bases, with 10 bases between. The CDR3 sequence is 13 residues long. Germline CDR1 reads SGDLS; CDR2 reads YYNGEE. The CDR3 DNA reads as TGTGCCAGCAGCGGAACAGACTTCTATGGCTACACCTTC. This translates into CASSGTDFYGYTF.

The V and J genes are TRBV6-2 or TRBV6-3 and TRBJ1-6; D is undetermined. CDR3 length: 15 amino acids. Germline CDR1 and CDR2: MNHEY and SVGEGT. The V end was cut by 3 bases, the J end by 0 bases, with 6 bases between. Written as DNA, the CDR3 is TGTGCCAGCAGTTATGACAACTCCTATAATTCACCCCTCCACTTT. It is translated as CASSYDNSYNSPLHF.

The chain recombines TRBV2 with TRBJ1-1, with TRBD1 as a possible D gene (6 bases). Germline V gives CDR1 SNHLY, CDR2 FYNNEI. The length of the CDR3 is 14 residues. The V end lost 3 bases, the J end lost 1 base, and 9 bases lay between the germline ends. The CDR3 here is CASSDDRWNTEAFF. As DNA, the CDR3 is TGTGCCAGCAGTGACGACAGGTGGAACACTGAAGCTTTCTTT.

In its sample, this clonotype was seen a few times. CDR3 sequence reads: CSASGGGAYNEQFF. The DNA of the CDR3 is TGCAGTGCTAGTGGCGGGGGGGCATACAATGAGCAGTTCTTC. The V gene is TRBV20-1, the J gene TRBJ2-1; the match to TRBD2 covers 9 bases. This CDR3 has 14 amino acids. With 3 bases clipped from V and 4 bases from J, the junction kept 4 bases outside the gene matches. Germline lookup yields CDR1 DFQATT and CDR2 SNEGSKA (reference sequence).

V is TRBV7-3 and J is TRBJ2-3; D is uncertain. Trimming took off 4 bases at V and 5 bases at J, with 7 bases between the two ends. The CDR3 extends over 12 amino acids. CDR1 is SGHTA and CDR2 is FQGTGA in the germline V gene. CDR3 DNA sequence: TGTGCCAGCAGCTCCAACGAAGATACGCAGTATTTT. This translates into CASSSNEDTQYF.

The CDR3, as DNA: TGCAGTGCTAGAACAAGACTAGCGGGAGGCTGGTTTAATGAGCAGTTCTTC. Protein sequence: CSARTRLAGGWFNEQFF. The chain joins TRBV20-1 to TRBJ2-1; 13 bases align to TRBD2. From germline, CDR1 is DFQATT and CDR2 SNEGSKA (reference sequence). V dropped 2 bases and J dropped 7; count of bases not matched to a gene: 11. This CDR3 contains 17 residues.

The CDR3 protein is CASSFDRGNNQPQHF. The CDR3, as DNA: TGTGCCAGCAGTTTCGACAGGGGGAACAATCAGCCCCAGCATTTT. The chain couples TRBV2 to TRBJ1-5; the match to TRBD1 covers 9 bases. The germline V gene has CDR1 SNHLY and CDR2 FYNNEI. V lost 5 bases, J lost 3 bases, and 5 bases stayed unmatched. The CDR3 totals 15 residues.